This TCR beta chain emerged from a study of cytomegalovirus exposure and HLA in healthy donors. Study-wide background: The same platform was used for the 90 to 150 validation repertoires as for the 666 first-cohort repertoires, as reported in a later analysis.

The assay was immunoSEQ multiplex PCR, and TCRdb's table has in-frame clones only and misses some. The data show roughly 260,000 clones, 90% seen once. Study-wide points: Clusters of TCRs from the first cohort tended to co-occur in the 95 to 150 validation repertoires (as a later analysis found). Specificity for CMV antigens was confirmed in vitro for a few of the CMV-associated chains. Investigators reported 150 to 200 TCR beta chains as tied to cytomegalovirus.

As regards this clone: The antigen remains undetermined.

Sample: PBMCs. The sequence was obtained from a woman aged 18-35 years in good health and CMV-seronegative.

Written as DNA, the CDR3 is TGTGCCACCAGCAGAGATGCCAGGCGGCTAGCGGGGGGGATTGAGCAGTTCTTC. Translated: CATSRDARRLAGGIEQFF. V gene TRBV15 combines with J gene TRBJ2-1; the match to TRBD2 covers 12 bases. The CDR3 is 18 residues long. Germline CDR1 reads LNHNV; CDR2 reads YYDKDF (reference sequence). V lost 0 bases to trimming and J lost 9 bases; unmatched junction nucleotides: 12. Together with reference TRBV15 and TRBJ2-1, the CDR3 gives the full variable domain: DAMVIQNPRYQVTQFGKPVTLSCSQTLNHNVMYWYQQKSSQAPKLLFHYYDKDFNNEADTPDNFQSRRPNTSFCFLDIRSPGLGDTAMYLCATSRDARRLAGGIEQFFGPGTRLTVL.